These T cell receptor beta chains were read from a single sample in a study of shared T cell receptors in the human thymus. This table comes from immunoSEQ multiplex PCR, and its TCRdb copy is limited to in-frame clones, with some not included. The sample records 600,000 or so clones, over 75% being singletons. These data are also associated with another study on human thymus T cells.

Sequencing was done on a sample of thymocytes. The receptors derive from a boy younger than two with a congenital heart defect. Both conserved end residues are part of each CDR3. The D gene is left open where the match is weak. Rows give clone size only sometimes, using once, few, many, or a class for an expanded clone.

V gene,J gene,D gene,clone size,CDR3 protein,CDR3 DNA
TRBV27,TRBJ2-3,NA,once,CASSSRIPGAHTDTQYF,TGTGCCAGCAGTTCCAGGATTCCAGGGGCCCACACAGATACGCAGTATTTT
TRBV9,TRBJ2-3,NA,NA,CASSVARNPGDPSGDTQYF,TGTGCCAGCAGCGTAGCCCGTAATCCAGGGGACCCTTCTGGGGATACGCAGTATTTT
TRBV28,TRBJ1-4,TRBD1,NA,CASSLSLRGDEKLFF,TGTGCCAGCAGCCTCTCGCTCAGGGGGGATGAAAAACTGTTTTTT
TRBV18,TRBJ2-5,TRBD1,NA,CASSPGTGGVKTQYF,TGTGCCAGCTCACCAGGGACAGGGGGTGTGAAGACCCAGTACTTC
TRBV6-1,TRBJ2-1,NA,NA,CAARGGTYNEQFF,TGTGCCGCGAGGGGGGGGACCTACAATGAGCAGTTCTTC
TRBV7-8,TRBJ2-6,TRBD2,NA,CASSSGEGSGANVLTF,TGTGCCAGCAGCTCGGGGGAGGGGTCTGGGGCCAACGTCCTGACTTTC
TRBV10-3,TRBJ1-2,TRBD1,NA,CAIGRNGTAENYGYTF,TGTGCCATCGGACGTAATGGGACAGCGGAGAACTATGGCTACACCTTC
TRBV27,TRBJ1-1,TRBD1,NA,CASSLDGTDKNTEAFF,TGTGCCAGCAGTTTAGATGGGACAGATAAGAACACTGAAGCTTTCTTT
TRBV10-1,TRBJ1-2,TRBD1,NA,CASEIRDRNYGYTF,TGCGCCAGCGAAATAAGGGACAGAAACTATGGCTACACCTTC
TRBV28,TRBJ2-7,NA,NA,CASSINRGLGGLEQYF,TGTGCCAGCAGTATTAATCGTGGCCTAGGAGGGCTCGAGCAGTACTTC
TRBV28,TRBJ2-1,TRBD2,NA,CASSRGLAGVDEQFF,TGTGCCAGCAGCCGAGGACTAGCGGGAGTCGATGAGCAGTTCTTC
TRBV14,TRBJ2-7,TRBD1,NA,CASSQMVVPGTGGHTYEQYF,TGTGCCAGCAGCCAAATGGTGGTTCCGGGGACAGGGGGCCACACCTACGAGCAGTACTTC
TRBV15,TRBJ2-4,NA,NA,CATSRDLWLAKNIQYF,TGTGCCACCAGCAGAGATCTATGGTTAGCCAAAAACATTCAGTACTTC
TRBV5-4,TRBJ1-6,NA,NA,CASSRWTANSPLHF,TGTGCCAGCAGCCGATGGACAGCGAATTCACCCCTCCACTTT
TRBV30,TRBJ1-1,NA,NA,CAWMRTEAFF,TGTGCCTGGATGAGGACTGAAGCTTTCTTT
TRBV28,TRBJ2-7,TRBD2,NA,CASSCRGLAGLYEQYF,TGTGCCAGCAGTTGCCGGGGACTAGCGGGACTCTACGAGCAGTACTTC
TRBV7-2,TRBJ1-5,NA,NA,CASSLASRQGDQPQHF,TGTGCCAGCAGCTTAGCGTCTCGGCAGGGCGATCAGCCCCAGCATTTT
TRBV19,TRBJ2-7,TRBD1,NA,CASSTPDRGRYEQYF,TGTGCCAGTAGTACCCCGGACAGGGGGCGATACGAGCAGTACTTC
TRBV9,TRBJ1-2,NA,NA,CASSVSYRSNGYTF,TGTGCCAGCAGCGTATCTTACAGATCAAATGGCTACACCTTC
TRBV13,TRBJ1-4,TRBD1,NA,CASSRTGGAVVTNEKLFF,TGTGCCAGCAGCCGAACAGGGGGCGCGGTGGTCACTAATGAAAAACTGTTTTTT
TRBV23-1,TRBJ2-6,TRBD2,NA,CASSQGCGGMRANVLTF,TGCGCCAGCAGCCAAGGGTGCGGGGGGATGAGGGCCAACGTCCTGACTTTC
TRBV5-1,TRBJ2-3,TRBD1,NA,CASSHDRGNTDTQYF,TGCGCCAGCAGCCACGACAGGGGTAACACAGATACGCAGTATTTT
TRBV15,TRBJ2-1,TRBD2,few,CATSSRPAHSSGRTNEQFF,TGTGCCACCAGCAGCAGACCCGCCCACTCTAGCGGGAGGACCAATGAGCAGTTCTTC
TRBV30,TRBJ1-5,NA,NA,CAWSPRGIHLQPQHF,TGTGCCTGGAGCCCCAGGGGTATCCACCTACAGCCCCAGCATTTT
TRBV9,TRBJ2-1,NA,once,CASSVGQGTGKNEQFF,TGTGCCAGCAGCGTAGGCCAGGGGACGGGAAAAAATGAGCAGTTCTTC
TRBV30,TRBJ2-7,NA,NA,CAWSVVFHEGVHYEQYF,TGTGCCTGGAGTGTCGTGTTCCACGAAGGGGTCCACTACGAGCAGTACTTC
TRBV10-1,TRBJ2-2,TRBD2,NA,CASSEEASSGKTGELFF,TGCGCCAGCAGTGAGGAGGCGTCTAGCGGGAAGACCGGGGAGCTGTTTTTT
TRBV19,TRBJ2-7,TRBD1,NA,CASSKTGVYEQYF,TGTGCCAGTAGTAAGACAGGGGTCTACGAGCAGTACTTC
TRBV27,TRBJ1-5,NA,NA,CASSLKGIGVQPQHF,TGTGCCAGCAGTTTAAAAGGGATCGGGGTTCAGCCCCAGCATTTT
TRBV15,TRBJ2-7,TRBD2,NA,CATSPSRGTSSYEQYF,TGTGCCACCAGCCCTTCAAGGGGGACTAGCTCCTACGAGCAGTACTTC
TRBV7-8,TRBJ1-3,NA,NA,CASSLAPPSSSGNTIYF,TGTGCCAGCAGCTTAGCTCCCCCGTCCAGCTCTGGAAACACCATATATTTT